This record looks at one T cell receptor (beta chain) sequence and its context. Some clones are missing from TCRdb's copy, which holds only in-frame ones; the method was immunoSEQ multiplex PCR. This table holds around 93,000 clones, approximately 94% found once. These data come from a study of technical replicates of blood from a handful of donors. Germline V lookup: CDR1 MGHDK, CDR2 SYGVNS. The V and J ends lost 1 base and 5 bases, in that order; junction bases with no gene match: 11. The CDR3 runs to 17 residues. The receptor's source is a human donor in good health. The chain couples TRBV25-1 to TRBJ2-7; 10 bases agree with TRBD2. Sequenced material: T cells isolated from PBMCs. The DNA for the CDR3 is TGTGCCAGCAGTGAATTTCCACAAGCGGGAGGGCGAAACGAGCAGTACTTC. It codes for CASSEFPQAGGRNEQYF.